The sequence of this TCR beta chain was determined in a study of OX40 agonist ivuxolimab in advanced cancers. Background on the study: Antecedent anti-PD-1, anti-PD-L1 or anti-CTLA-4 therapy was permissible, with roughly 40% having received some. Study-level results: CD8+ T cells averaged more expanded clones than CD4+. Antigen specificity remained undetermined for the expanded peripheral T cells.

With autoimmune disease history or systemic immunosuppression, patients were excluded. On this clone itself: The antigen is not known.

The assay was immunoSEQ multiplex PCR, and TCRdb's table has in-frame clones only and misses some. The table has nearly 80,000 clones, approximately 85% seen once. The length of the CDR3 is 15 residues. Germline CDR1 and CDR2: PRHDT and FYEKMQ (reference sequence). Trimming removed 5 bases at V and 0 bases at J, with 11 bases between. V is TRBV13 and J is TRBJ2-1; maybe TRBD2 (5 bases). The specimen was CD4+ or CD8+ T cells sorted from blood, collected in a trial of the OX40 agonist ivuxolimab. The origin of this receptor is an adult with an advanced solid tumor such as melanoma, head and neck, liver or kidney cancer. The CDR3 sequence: CASSPGIRSYNEQFF. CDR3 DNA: TGTGCCAGCAGCCCCGGGATCCGCTCCTACAATGAGCAGTTCTTC.